Listed below are T cell receptor beta chains from one sample, sequenced in a study of T-cell memory formation after mild COVID-19. TCRdb recomputed calls from the 5' RACE reads with MiXCR, one row per CDR3 protein. The data hold roughly 240,000 distinct CDR3 sequences, with just over 15% observed a single time. The sequencing input was PBMCs or a T cell subset sorted from them (not recorded which). The receptors stem from an adult woman who had mild COVID-19 (a few samples of this study predate the infection). Cell type and time point are not known. CDR3s leave out the opening cysteine and the closing phenylalanine or tryptophan. Expanded clones are given a class, and other clones once, few, many or no size at all.

size: .; V: TRBV6-2/TRBV6-3; J: TRBJ2-7; CDR3: ASSSLGLAGVSYEQY
size: .; V: TRBV5-1; J: TRBJ2-2; CDR3: ASSPTSGRLNTGELF
size: .; V: TRBV5-1; J: TRBJ2-5; CDR3: ASTGGRETQY
size: .; V: TRBV27; J: TRBJ1-5; CDR3: ASSLLGNQGSNQPQH
size: .; V: TRBV7-9; J: TRBJ2-2; CDR3: ASSFQGAAGELF
size: .; V: TRBV10-3; J: TRBJ2-1; CDR3: AISDRGSNEQF
size: many; V: TRBV10-3; J: TRBJ2-1; CDR3: AITRGFTGGNNEQF
size: few; V: TRBV5-5; J: TRBJ1-2; CDR3: ASSPVSAGVGGYT
size: once; V: TRBV7-9; J: TRBJ1-1; CDR3: ASSFTGRGTEAF
size: many; V: TRBV7-8; J: TRBJ2-3; CDR3: ASSLATTSGDGVDTQY
size: few; V: TRBV7-3; J: TRBJ2-7; CDR3: ASSSGAREEQY
size: few; V: TRBV2; J: TRBJ2-1; CDR3: ASRYRTSKNEQF
size: few; V: TRBV5-1; J: TRBJ1-4; CDR3: ASSLEVGEKLF
size: .; V: TRBV5-1; J: TRBJ2-5; CDR3: ASRSGIETQY
size: .; V: TRBV4-3; J: TRBJ1-2; CDR3: ASSPGDGLGGYT
size: few; V: TRBV23-1; J: TRBJ2-7; CDR3: ASKHVLENRSRGEQY
size: few; V: TRBV19; J: TRBJ1-1; CDR3: ASSIETGPNTEAF
size: .; V: TRBV12-3/TRBV12-4; J: TRBJ2-5; CDR3: ASSLGTGVGQETQY
size: .; V: TRBV20-1; J: TRBJ1-2; CDR3: SAREYASLYGYT
size: .; V: TRBV3-1; J: TRBJ2-7; CDR3: ASSQDGRGLAGPYEQY
size: few; V: TRBV9; J: TRBJ2-3; CDR3: ASSVVGTSGSTDTQY
size: few; V: TRBV6-2/TRBV6-3; J: TRBJ2-7; CDR3: ASSYPAGGISYEQY
size: many; V: TRBV15; J: TRBJ1-5; CDR3: ATSRDYDSSNQPQH
size: many; V: TRBV5-1; J: TRBJ1-1; CDR3: ASSLQGGADTEAF